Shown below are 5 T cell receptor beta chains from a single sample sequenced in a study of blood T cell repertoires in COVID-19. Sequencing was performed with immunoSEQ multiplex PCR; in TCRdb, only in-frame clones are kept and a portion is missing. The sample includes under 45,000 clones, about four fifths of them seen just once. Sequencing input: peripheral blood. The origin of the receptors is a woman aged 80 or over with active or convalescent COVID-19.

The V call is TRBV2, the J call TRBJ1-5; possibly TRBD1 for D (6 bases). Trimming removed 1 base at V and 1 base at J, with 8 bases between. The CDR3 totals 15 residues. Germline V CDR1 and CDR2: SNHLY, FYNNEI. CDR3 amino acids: CASSEGQESNQPQHF. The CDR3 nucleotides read TGTGCCAGCAGTGAAGGACAGGAAAGCAATCAGCCCCAGCATTTT.

Written as DNA, the CDR3 is TGTGCCACCCAAACGGGTGAGGCGAACACTGAAGCTTTCTTT. Translation: CATQTGEANTEAFF. This sequence joins TRBV6-5 and TRBJ1-1; D uncertain. V lost 10 bases and J 1 base, leaving 16 bases between the germline ends. Germline V gene data show CDR1 as MNHEY and CDR2 as SVGAGI. The CDR3 spans 14 residues.

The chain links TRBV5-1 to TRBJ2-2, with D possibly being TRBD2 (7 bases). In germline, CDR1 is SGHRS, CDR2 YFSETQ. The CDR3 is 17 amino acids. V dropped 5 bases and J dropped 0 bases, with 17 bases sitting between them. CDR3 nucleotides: TGCGCCAGCAGAACGGGGGGCCGAACTCCGAACACCGGGGAGCTGTTTTTT. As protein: CASRTGGRTPNTGELFF.

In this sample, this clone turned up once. The DNA of the CDR3 is TGTGCCAGTAGTATCCGGACTAGTGGCTACGAGCAGTACTTC. As protein: CASSIRTSGYEQYF. V is TRBV19 and J is TRBJ2-7; 7 bases are shared with TRBD2. Germline lookup yields CDR1 LNHDA and CDR2 SQIVND (reference sequence). The CDR3 has 14 residues. The J segment lost 3 bases and the V segment lost 3 bases, leaving 5 bases of the junction unmatched.

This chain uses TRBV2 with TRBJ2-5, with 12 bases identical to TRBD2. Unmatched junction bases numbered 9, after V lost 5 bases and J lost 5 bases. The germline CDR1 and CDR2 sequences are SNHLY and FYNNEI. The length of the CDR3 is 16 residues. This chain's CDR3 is CASSIGLAGPGETQYF. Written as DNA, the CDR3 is TGTGCCAGCAGTATAGGACTAGCGGGACCAGGGGAGACCCAGTACTTC.